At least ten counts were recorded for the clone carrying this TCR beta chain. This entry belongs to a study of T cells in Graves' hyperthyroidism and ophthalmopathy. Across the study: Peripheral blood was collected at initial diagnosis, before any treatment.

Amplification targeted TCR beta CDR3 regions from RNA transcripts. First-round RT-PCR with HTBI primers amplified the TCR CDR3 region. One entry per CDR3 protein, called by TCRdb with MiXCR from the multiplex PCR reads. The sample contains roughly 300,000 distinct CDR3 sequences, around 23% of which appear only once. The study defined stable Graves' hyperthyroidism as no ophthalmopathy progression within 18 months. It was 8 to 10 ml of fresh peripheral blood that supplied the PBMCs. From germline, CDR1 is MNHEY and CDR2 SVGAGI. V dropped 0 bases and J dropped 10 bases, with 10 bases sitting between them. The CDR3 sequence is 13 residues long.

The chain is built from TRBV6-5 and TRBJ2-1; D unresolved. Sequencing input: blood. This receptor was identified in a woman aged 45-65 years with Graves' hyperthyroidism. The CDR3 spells CASSYSVNTEQFF. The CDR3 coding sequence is TGTGCCAGCAGTTACTCGGTTAACACGGAGCAGTTCTTC.